What follows are 13 T cell receptor beta chains derived from one specimen sequenced in a study of blood T cell repertoires in COVID-19. Assay: immunoSEQ multiplex PCR; the TCRdb copy retains only in-frame clones and omits some. Here the sample spans 55,000 to 80,000 clones, roughly 78% being singletons. The sample consisted of peripheral blood. The receptors stem from a man aged 55-75 years with COVID-19, enrolled during active disease.

This clone has a handful of counts. The chain has TRBV30 and TRBJ1-2; TRBD1 is a possible D gene (5 bases). The V end was cut by 7 bases, the J end by 8 bases, with 26 bases between. CDR1 and CDR2 (germline): GTSNPN, SVGIG (reference sequence). CDR3 size: 15 residues. This chain's CDR3 is CASKGGTAAFKGYTF. CDR3 coding DNA: TGTGCCTCTAAGGGCGGGACGGCGGCTTTCAAAGGCTACACCTTC.

This clone was counted only a few times. The identical CDR3 is also encoded by other nucleotide sequences in the sample. The chain uses TRBV6-5 and TRBJ2-2; perhaps TRBD1 as D (5 bases). The V gene's germline CDR1 is MNHEY and CDR2 SVGAGI. V was shortened by 6 bases and J by 4 bases, with 6 bases between the two germline ends. CDR3 size: 12 residues. For the CDR3, the DNA is TGTGCCAGCAGAGACAGCACCGGGGAGCTGTTTTTT. Amino acids: CASRDSTGELFF.

J is TRBJ2-7 and V is TRBV5-6; 7 bases agree with TRBD1. Germline lookup yields CDR1 SGHDT and CDR2 YYEEEE. The length of the CDR3 is 16 residues. V gave up 4 bases and J gave up 2 bases; unmatched junction bases: 12. CDR3: CASSPTGWGAPYEQYF. The CDR3 bases are TGTGCCAGCAGCCCGACAGGGTGGGGTGCACCCTACGAGCAGTACTTC.

This clone appeared a few times. The V call is TRBV9, the J call TRBJ2-2, with a weak D call TRBD1 (6 bases). This CDR3 contains 14 residues. V gave up 3 bases and J gave up 5 bases, with 11 bases separating them. Germline V CDR1 and CDR2: SGDLS, YYNGEE. CDR3 loop: CASSEAGVTGELFF. In DNA form, the CDR3 reads TGTGCCAGCAGCGAGGCAGGGGTTACCGGGGAGCTGTTTTTT.

V usage is TRBV7-2 and J usage is TRBJ2-7; 13 positions agree with TRBD2. This CDR3 spans 15 amino acids. Looked up from germline, CDR1 is SGHTA and CDR2 is FQGNSA. V shed 5 bases and J 6 bases; nucleotides not matched to a gene: 7. The CDR3 bases are TGTGCCAGCAGCCCCCGGACTAGCGGGGGCCCCGAGCAGTACTTC. This translates into CASSPRTSGGPEQYF.

CDR3 loop: CASTGDRGLAEAFF. The CDR3 nucleotides read TGTGCCAGCACCGGGGACAGGGGGTTGGCTGAAGCTTTCTTT. The chain is built from TRBV28 and TRBJ1-1; TRBD1 matches at 11 bases. The V segment lost 7 bases and the J segment 6 bases; nucleotides outside the gene matches: 7. The CDR3 is 14 amino acids. CDR1 is MDHEN, CDR2 SYDVKM, per germline.

The rearrangement uses TRBV7-5 and TRBJ1-5; TRBD1 is taken as the D call from the table, unchecked against the DNA. TRBV7-5 is designated a pseudogene. The CDR3 is 16 residues long. The CDR3 spells CVRSQRDMDSNQPQHF. The CDR3 DNA reads TGTGTCAGAAGCCAACGGGACATGGATAGCAATCAGCCCCAGCATTTT.

The chain recombines TRBV30 with TRBJ2-7; 8 bases map to TRBD2. After removal of 4 bases from V and 4 bases from J, the junction contained 9 bases not matched to a gene. The CDR3 runs to 14 residues. Germline V gives CDR1 GTSNPN, CDR2 SVGIG (reference sequence). CDR3 in DNA: TGTGCCTGGACAGTGAAAGCGGGGGCGTACGAGCAGTACTTC. Protein sequence: CAWTVKAGAYEQYF.

J is TRBJ1-4 and V is TRBV7-9; 8 bases map to TRBD1. The CDR3 totals 14 residues. Germline CDR1 is SEHNR and CDR2 is FQNEAQ (reference sequence). The V gene end was trimmed by 5 bases and the J gene end by 8 bases; junction bases not matched to a gene: 7. As DNA, the CDR3 is TGTGCCAGCAGCGGGCCAGGGGGCGACGAAAAACTGTTTTTT. Protein sequence: CASSGPGGDEKLFF. Filled out from reference TRBV7-9 and TRBJ1-4, the complete variable domain reads DTGVSQNPRHKITKRGQNVTFRCDPISEHNRLYWYRQTLGQGPEFLTYFQNEAQLEKSRLLSDRFSAERPKGSFSTLEIQRTEQGDSAMYLCASSGPGGDEKLFFGSGTQLSVL.

The rearrangement links TRBV11-3 to TRBJ1-1; D is unresolved. The CDR3 is 15 residues long. CDR1 is SGHNT, CDR2 YENEEA, per germline. The V gene lost 3 bases and the J gene lost 4 bases, with 15 bases spanning the gap. The CDR3 DNA reads as TGTGCCAGCAGCTTTCTAGCGGTCGGGGTCACTGAAGCTTTCTTT. Its protein is CASSFLAVGVTEAFF.

The chain couples TRBV18 to TRBJ1-6; the D gene is possibly TRBD1 (6 bases). Per the germline V gene, CDR1 is KGHSH and CDR2 is LQKENI. The germline V and J ends were trimmed by 5 bases and 2 bases, with 13 bases remaining between them. The CDR3 extends over 16 amino acids. The CDR3 DNA follows: TGTGCCAGCTCAACGTTGGACAGAACCTATAATTCACCCCTCCACTTT. Translating it yields CASSTLDRTYNSPLHF.

The rearrangement joins TRBV11-2 to TRBJ1-6; 9 nucleotides line up with TRBD1. After removal of 5 bases from V and 9 bases from J, the junction contained 8 bases not matched to a gene. The CDR3 covers 15 residues. The germline CDR1 and CDR2 sequences are SGHAT and FQNNGV. Written as DNA, the CDR3 is TGTGCCAGCAGCCTACAGGGGGCGAATGTTTCACCCCTCCACTTT. Translating gives CASSLQGANVSPLHF.

This clone was counted only a few times. This chain connects TRBV18 to TRBJ1-5, with D tentatively TRBD1 (5 bases). V lost 2 bases to trimming and J lost 6 bases, with 8 bases between them. This CDR3 has 13 residues. Germline V lookup: CDR1 KGHSH, CDR2 LQKENI. CDR3 nucleotide sequence: TGTGCCAGCTCACCAGGGAGGGGTCAGCCCCAGCATTTT. Residues: CASSPGRGQPQHF.